Each of the 24 T cell receptor beta chains below was sequenced from the same sample in a study of shared clonotypes between healthy human individuals. CD45RO-negative CD8 cells positively selected for CCR7 made up the naive population, which excluded terminally differentiated effector memory CD45RA+ cells. TCRdb keeps only in-frame clones here, not all; method: immunoSEQ multiplex PCR. The sample contains around 2,000,000 clones, less than 95% of which appear only once. The sequencing input was naive CD8+ T cells sorted from blood. Source of these receptors: a man aged 18-30 years in good health.

In DNA, the CDR3 is TGTGCCAGCAGTGCGGGGGCCAGCACAGATACGCAGTATTTT. As protein: CASSAGASTDTQYF. The chain recombines TRBV27 with TRBJ2-3; possibly TRBD2 for D (7 bases). V was shortened by 5 bases and J by 0 bases, with 9 bases between the two germline ends. CDR1 is MNHEY, CDR2 SMNVEV, per germline (reference sequence). This CDR3 spans 14 amino acids.

The chain employs TRBV18 and TRBJ1-1; D gene unclear. The CDR3 totals 15 residues. Trimming took off 6 bases at V and 1 base at J, with 15 bases between the two ends. Germline CDR1 is KGHSH and CDR2 is LQKENI. CDR3 protein: CASSEGRAENTEAFF. CDR3 sequence (DNA): TGTGCCAGCTCCGAAGGCCGGGCCGAGAACACTGAAGCTTTCTTT.

The chain is built from TRBV27 and TRBJ2-3; D might be TRBD1 or TRBD2, each matching 5 bases. Trimming left V 1 base short and J 5 bases short, with 16 bases between. Per germline, CDR1 MNHEY and CDR2 SMNVEV (reference sequence). This CDR3 comprises 16 residues. The CDR3 here is CASSLWGSSLEDTQYF. CDR3 bases: TGTGCCAGCAGTTTATGGGGGAGCTCGTTGGAAGATACGCAGTATTTT.

Notes on this clone: Compared with germline, one end of the junction differs, possibly owing to a read error. The chain recombines TRBV2 with TRBJ2-7; 10 nucleotides line up with TRBD2. The CDR3 spans 15 residues. Per germline, CDR1 SNHLY and CDR2 FYNNEI. The CDR3, as DNA: TGTGCCAGCAGCGAAGAGCGGGAGGGCCGGTACGAGCAGTACTTC. This encodes CASSEEREGRYEQYF.

The genes are TRBV6-5 and TRBJ1-1; perhaps TRBD1 as D (5 bases). In germline, CDR1 is MNHEY, CDR2 SVGAGI. This CDR3 spans 15 amino acids. The V and J ends lost 5 bases and 1 base respectively, with 14 bases between them. CDR3 DNA sequence: TGTGCCAGCAGTCCCGCGGGGGATGGGAACACTGAAGCTTTCTTT. Residues: CASSPAGDGNTEAFF.

The chain couples TRBV15 to TRBJ2-5; no reliable D call. V shed 0 bases and J shed 2 bases, with 4 bases lying between them. The CDR3 runs 13 residues. Germline loops: CDR1 LNHNV, CDR2 YYDKDF (reference sequence). The CDR3 protein is CATSREDQETQYF. The CDR3, as DNA: TGTGCCACCAGCAGAGAAGATCAAGAGACCCAGTACTTC.

The rearrangement uses TRBV7-9 and TRBJ2-7; D tentatively fits TRBD1 or TRBD2 (5 bases each). The CDR3 is 15 amino acids. CDR1 and CDR2 (germline): SEHNR, FQNEAQ (reference sequence). V was trimmed by 6 bases and J by 0 bases, leaving 15 bases between them. In nucleotides, the CDR3 is TGTGCCAGCAGTGCCGGGGCGCTCAGCTCCTACGAGCAGTACTTC. It codes for CASSAGALSSYEQYF.

V is TRBV7-9 and J is TRBJ2-4; maybe TRBD2 (6 bases). V lost 6 bases and J 5 bases, leaving 11 bases between the germline ends. The V gene's germline CDR1 is SEHNR and CDR2 FQNEAQ (reference sequence). This CDR3 is 13 amino acids long. DNA of the CDR3: TGTGCCAGCAGTTCTAGCGAGGAAAACATTCAGTACTTC. Its protein is CASSSSEENIQYF.

The chain combines TRBV5-4 with TRBJ2-5; 7 bases align to TRBD2. The CDR3 has 15 amino acids. The V gene's germline CDR1 is SGHNT and CDR2 YYREEE (reference sequence). V lost 4 bases to trimming and J lost 2 bases; unmatched junction nucleotides: 8. The CDR3 nucleotides are TGTGCCAGCAGCCCCAGCGGGGCGCTTCAAGAGACCCAGTACTTC. Translating gives CASSPSGALQETQYF.

As concerns this clone: The same CDR3 can be traced to other DNA sequences in this sample. CDR3 DNA sequence: TGTGCCAGCAGTTACTCGATAGGGGGCACTGAAGCTTTCTTT. Its protein product is CASSYSIGGTEAFF. This chain joins TRBV6-5 and TRBJ1-1; TRBD1 might be the D (6 bases). Trimming took off 0 bases at V and 4 bases at J, with 9 bases between the two ends. The length of the CDR3 is 14 residues. Germline V gene data show CDR1 as MNHEY and CDR2 as SVGAGI.

The chain is built from TRBV6-6 and TRBJ1-2; no definite D call. The CDR3 is made up of 13 amino acids. Germline CDR1 reads MNHNY; CDR2 reads SVGAGI (reference sequence). Between the trimmed V and J ends, which lost 3 bases and 7 bases, there was a span of 12 bases. CDR3 sequence (DNA): TGTGCCAGCAGTTATATGGTGTCGGGTGGCTACACCTTC. Translated, it gives CASSYMVSGGYTF.

V gene TRBV2 combines with J gene TRBJ2-3; D may correspond to TRBD1 or TRBD2 (5 bases each). CDR1 SNHLY and CDR2 FYNNEI come from the germline V gene. The CDR3 spans 16 residues. Trimming stripped 5 bases from V and 0 bases from J, with 15 bases between. Written as DNA, the CDR3 is TGTGCCAGCAGTCCCGGGACGTGGAGCAGCACAGATACGCAGTATTTT. Translation gives CASSPGTWSSTDTQYF.

The chain recombines TRBV6-5 with TRBJ2-3; TRBD1 aligns across 10 bases. Germline trimming cut 7 bases from V and 4 bases from J; bases unmatched to any gene: 5. Germline V gives CDR1 MNHEY, CDR2 SVGAGI. The CDR3 runs to 14 residues. The chain's CDR3 is CASTGQGVSDTQYF. CDR3 nucleotides: TGTGCCAGCACCGGACAGGGGGTGTCAGATACGCAGTATTTT.

The V and J genes are TRBV4-3 and TRBJ2-7; perhaps TRBD2 as D (5 bases). Germline lookup yields CDR1 LGHNA and CDR2 YSLEER. V lost 0 bases, J lost 3 bases, and 12 bases lay in between. The CDR3 is 15 amino acids. The CDR3 coding sequence is TGCGCCAGCAGCCAAGAAGCACTAGTTCACTACGAGCAGTACTTC. This translates into CASSQEALVHYEQYF.

The chain is built from TRBV4-1 and TRBJ2-7; D unresolved. Germline V CDR1 and CDR2: MGHRA, YSYEKL. The CDR3 length is 15 residues. V shed 0 bases and J shed 1 base, with 10 bases lying between them. CDR3 in amino acids: CASSQDRVGSYEQYF. The CDR3 coding sequence is TGCGCCAGCAGCCAAGATCGTGTCGGTTCCTACGAGCAGTACTTC.

V usage is TRBV7-9 and J usage is TRBJ1-1; D remains unclear. The germline V gene has CDR1 SEHNR and CDR2 FQNEAQ (reference sequence). The CDR3 has 14 residues. Between the trimmed V and J ends, which lost 0 bases and 2 bases, there was a span of 7 bases. As DNA, the CDR3 is TGTGCCAGCAGCTTAGCGGGCTCAAACACTGAAGCTTTCTTT. Its translation: CASSLAGSNTEAFF.

The CDR3: CASSYEGSFYEQYF. The CDR3 DNA reads as TGTGCCAGCAGTTACGAAGGGTCCTTTTACGAGCAGTACTTC. This chain connects TRBV6-5 to TRBJ2-7; the D is unclear. V lost 2 bases to trimming and J lost 4 bases, with 12 bases between them. The CDR3 runs 14 residues. The V gene's germline CDR1 is MNHEY and CDR2 SVGAGI.

The chain couples TRBV4-1 to TRBJ2-3, with D perhaps assigned TRBD1 or TRBD2 (5 bases each). The CDR3 contains 13 residues. Germline CDR1 and CDR2: MGHRA and YSYEKL. Trimming took 2 bases from V and 6 from J, leaving 9 bases between them. The CDR3 here is CASSQPGDDTQYF. DNA for the CDR3: TGCGCCAGCAGCCAACCCGGGGACGATACGCAGTATTTT.

This clone was recorded only once. The V gene is TRBV28, the J gene TRBJ2-7; D might be TRBD1 (5 bases). The germline V gene has CDR1 MDHEN and CDR2 SYDVKM. Trimming took 6 bases from V and 0 from J, leaving 15 bases between them. The CDR3 is made up of 15 amino acids. CDR3 DNA sequence: TGTGCCAGCAGCCCAGGACACGACTTCTCCTACGAGCAGTACTTC. Amino acids: CASSPGHDFSYEQYF.

This sequence joins TRBV30 and TRBJ1-1; D remains unclear. The CDR3 contains 14 residues. From germline, CDR1 is GTSNPN and CDR2 SVGIG (reference sequence). Trimming left V 5 bases short and J 4 bases short, with 17 bases between. CDR3 coding DNA: TGTGCCTGGGGGAGTCAAGGTTTTGTCACTGAAGCTTTCTTT. Its protein is CAWGSQGFVTEAFF.

The chain has TRBV2 and TRBJ2-7; D ambiguous. There are 14 residues in the CDR3. Germline V gives CDR1 SNHLY, CDR2 FYNNEI. V was pared by 10 bases and J by 2 bases, with 18 bases between. The CDR3 sequence: CAIYPVAVPYEQYF. The CDR3, as DNA: TGTGCCATTTATCCCGTGGCAGTACCCTACGAGCAGTACTTC.

V usage is TRBV6-6 and J usage is TRBJ2-5, with D unclear. The germline gives CDR1 MNHNY, CDR2 SVGAGI (reference sequence). The CDR3 loop spans 12 amino acids. V was trimmed by 6 bases and J by 4 bases, leaving 9 bases between them. CDR3: CASSQLGETQYF. The CDR3 nucleotides read TGTGCCAGCAGCCAGTTGGGAGAGACCCAGTACTTC.

The chain uses TRBV7-9 and TRBJ2-7, with 10 bases fitting TRBD1. The CDR3 has 15 amino acids. Losses at the gene ends were 5 bases for V and 5 bases for J; bases not matched to a gene: 9. Germline V CDR1 and CDR2: SEHNR, FQNEAQ (reference sequence). The CDR3 DNA reads as TGTGCCAGCAGCCGCACCGGGACAGGGGTGGACGAGCAGTACTTC. This sequence encodes CASSRTGTGVDEQYF. The entire variable domain, with the rest obtained from reference TRBV7-9 and TRBJ2-7, is as follows: DTGVSQNPRHKITKRGQNVTFRCDPISEHNRLYWYRQTLGQGPEFLTYFQNEAQLEKSRLLSDRFSAERPKGSFSTLEIQRTEQGDSAMYLCASSRTGTGVDEQYFGPGTRLTVT.

J is TRBJ1-2 and V is TRBV7-9; 7 positions agree with TRBD1. Germline V gene lookup returns CDR1 SEHNR and CDR2 FQNEAQ (reference sequence). V was clipped by 1 base and J by 6 bases; unmatched bases: 14. The length of the CDR3 is 17 residues. The CDR3 sequence is CASSLVAGTESRDGYTF. The CDR3 coding sequence is TGTGCCAGCAGCTTAGTGGCCGGGACAGAGTCGAGGGATGGCTACACCTTC.